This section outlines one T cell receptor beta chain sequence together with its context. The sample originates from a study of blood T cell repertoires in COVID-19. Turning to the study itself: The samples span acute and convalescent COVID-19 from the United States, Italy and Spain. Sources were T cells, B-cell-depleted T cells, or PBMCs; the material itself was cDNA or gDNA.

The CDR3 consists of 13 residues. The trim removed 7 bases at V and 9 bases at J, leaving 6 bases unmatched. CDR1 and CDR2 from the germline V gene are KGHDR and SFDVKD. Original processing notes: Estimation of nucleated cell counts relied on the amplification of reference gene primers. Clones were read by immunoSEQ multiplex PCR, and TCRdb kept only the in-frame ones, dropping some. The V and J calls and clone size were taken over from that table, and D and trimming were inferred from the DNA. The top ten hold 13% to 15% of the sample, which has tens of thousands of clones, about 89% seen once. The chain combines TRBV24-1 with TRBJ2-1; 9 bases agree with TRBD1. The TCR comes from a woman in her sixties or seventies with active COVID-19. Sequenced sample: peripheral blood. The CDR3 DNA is TGTGCCACCAGCCGACAGGGGGACGGTGAGCAGTTCTTC. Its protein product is CATSRQGDGEQFF.